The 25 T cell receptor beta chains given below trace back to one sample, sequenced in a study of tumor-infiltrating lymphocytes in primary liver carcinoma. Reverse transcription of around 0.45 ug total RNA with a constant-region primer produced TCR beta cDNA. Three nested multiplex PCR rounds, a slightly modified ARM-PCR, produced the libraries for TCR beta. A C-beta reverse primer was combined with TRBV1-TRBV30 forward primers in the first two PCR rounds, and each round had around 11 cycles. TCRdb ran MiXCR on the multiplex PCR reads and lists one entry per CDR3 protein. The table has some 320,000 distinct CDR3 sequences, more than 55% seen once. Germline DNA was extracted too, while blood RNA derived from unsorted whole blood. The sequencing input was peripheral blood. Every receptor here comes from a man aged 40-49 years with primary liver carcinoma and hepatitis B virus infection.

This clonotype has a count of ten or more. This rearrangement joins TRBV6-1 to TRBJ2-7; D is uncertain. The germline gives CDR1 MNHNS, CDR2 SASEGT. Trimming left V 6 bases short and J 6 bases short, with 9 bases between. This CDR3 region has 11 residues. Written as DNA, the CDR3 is TGTGCCAGCAGGCTAATGGGCGAGCAGTACTTC. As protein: CASRLMGEQYF.

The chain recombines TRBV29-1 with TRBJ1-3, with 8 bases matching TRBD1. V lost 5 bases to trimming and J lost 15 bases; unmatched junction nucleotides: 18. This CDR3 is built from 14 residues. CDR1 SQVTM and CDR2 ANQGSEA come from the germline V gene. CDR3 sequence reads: CSVSTGDSGNTTYF. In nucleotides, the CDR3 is TGCAGCGTTTCGACAGGGGACTCTGGAAACACTACATATTTT.

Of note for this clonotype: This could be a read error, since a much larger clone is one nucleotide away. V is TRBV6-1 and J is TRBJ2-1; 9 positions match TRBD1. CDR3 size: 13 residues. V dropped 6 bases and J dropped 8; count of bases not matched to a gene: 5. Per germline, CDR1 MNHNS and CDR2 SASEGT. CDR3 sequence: CASRGQGDDEQFF. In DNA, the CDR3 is TGTGCCAGCAGGGGACAGGGAGACGATGAGCAGTTCTTC.

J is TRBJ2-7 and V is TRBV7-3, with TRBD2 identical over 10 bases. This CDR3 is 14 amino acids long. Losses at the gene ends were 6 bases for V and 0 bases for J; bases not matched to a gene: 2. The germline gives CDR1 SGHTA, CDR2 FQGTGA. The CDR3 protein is CASRPSGGSYEQYF. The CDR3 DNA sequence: TGTGCCAGCAGACCTAGCGGGGGCTCCTACGAGCAGTACTTC. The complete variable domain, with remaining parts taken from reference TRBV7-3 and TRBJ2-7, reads GAGVSQTPSNKVTEKGKYVELRCDPISGHTALYWYRQSLGQGPEFLIYFQGTGAADDSGLPNDRFFAVRPEGSVSTLKIQRTERGDSAVYLCASRPSGGSYEQYFGPGTRLTVT.

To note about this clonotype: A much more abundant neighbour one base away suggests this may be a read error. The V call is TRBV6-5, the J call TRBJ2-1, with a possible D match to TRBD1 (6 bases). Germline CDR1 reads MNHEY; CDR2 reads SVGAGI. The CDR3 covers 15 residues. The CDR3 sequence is CASSYSRTVYNEQSF. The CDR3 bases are TGTGCCAGCAGTTACTCGAGGACAGTCTACAATGAGCAGTCCTTC.

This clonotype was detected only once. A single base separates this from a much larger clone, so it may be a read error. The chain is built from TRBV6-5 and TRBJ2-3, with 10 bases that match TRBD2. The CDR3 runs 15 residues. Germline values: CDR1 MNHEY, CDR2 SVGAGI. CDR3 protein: CVSRLKGLATDTQYF. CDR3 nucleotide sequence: TGTGTCAGCAGATTAAAGGGACTAGCGACAGATACGCAGTATTTT.

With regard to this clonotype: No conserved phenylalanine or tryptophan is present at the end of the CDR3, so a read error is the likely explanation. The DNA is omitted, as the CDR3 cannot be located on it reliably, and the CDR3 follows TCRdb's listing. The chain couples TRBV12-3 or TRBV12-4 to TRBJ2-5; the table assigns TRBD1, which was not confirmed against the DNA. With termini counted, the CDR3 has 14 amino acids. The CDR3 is CASIKGGNQETQYL.

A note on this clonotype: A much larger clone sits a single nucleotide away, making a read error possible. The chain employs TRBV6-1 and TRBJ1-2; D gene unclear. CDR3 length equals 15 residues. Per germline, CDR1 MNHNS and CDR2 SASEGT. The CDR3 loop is CANSAPRTVNYGYTF. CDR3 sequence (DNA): TGTGCCAACAGTGCTCCGAGGACGGTTAACTATGGCTACACCTTC.

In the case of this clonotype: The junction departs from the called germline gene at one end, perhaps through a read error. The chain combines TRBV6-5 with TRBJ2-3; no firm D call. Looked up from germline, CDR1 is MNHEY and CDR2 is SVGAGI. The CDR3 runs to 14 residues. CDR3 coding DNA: TGTGCGAGCAGTTGGCAAGCGACGGCAAATACGCAGTATTTT. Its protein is CASSWQATANTQYF.

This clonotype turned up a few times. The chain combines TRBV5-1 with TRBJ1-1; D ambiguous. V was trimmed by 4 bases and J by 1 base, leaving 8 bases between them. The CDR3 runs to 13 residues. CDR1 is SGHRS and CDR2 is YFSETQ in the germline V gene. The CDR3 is CASSRGSNTEAFF. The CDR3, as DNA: TGCGCCAGCAGCCGGGGATCGAACACTGAAGCTTTCTTT.

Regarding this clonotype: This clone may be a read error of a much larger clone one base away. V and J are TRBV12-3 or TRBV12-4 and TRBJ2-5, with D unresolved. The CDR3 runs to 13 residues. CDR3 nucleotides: TGTGTCAGCAGTTTTAACCTTCAAGAGACCCAGTACTTC. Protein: CVSSFNLQETQYF.

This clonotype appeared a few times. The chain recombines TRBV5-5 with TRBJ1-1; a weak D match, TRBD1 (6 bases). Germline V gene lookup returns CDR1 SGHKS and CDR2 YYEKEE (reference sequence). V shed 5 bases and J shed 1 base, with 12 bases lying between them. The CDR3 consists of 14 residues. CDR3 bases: TGTGCCAGCAGGACCGGGACACAGAACACTGAAGCTTTCTTT. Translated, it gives CASRTGTQNTEAFF. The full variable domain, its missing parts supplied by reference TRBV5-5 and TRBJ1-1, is DAGVTQSPTHLIKTRGQQVTLRCSPISGHKSVSWYQQVLGQGPQFIFQYYEKEERGRGNFPDRFSARQFPNYSSELNVNALLLGDSALYLCASRTGTQNTEAFFGQGTRLTVV.

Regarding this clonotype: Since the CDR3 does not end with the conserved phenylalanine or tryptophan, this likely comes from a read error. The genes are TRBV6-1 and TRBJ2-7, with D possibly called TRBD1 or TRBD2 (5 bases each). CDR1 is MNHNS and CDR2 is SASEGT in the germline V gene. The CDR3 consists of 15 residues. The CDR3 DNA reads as TGTGCCAGCAGTAAAGCTGGGGACGGACCCTACGAGCAGTACTCC. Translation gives CASSKAGDGPYEQYS.

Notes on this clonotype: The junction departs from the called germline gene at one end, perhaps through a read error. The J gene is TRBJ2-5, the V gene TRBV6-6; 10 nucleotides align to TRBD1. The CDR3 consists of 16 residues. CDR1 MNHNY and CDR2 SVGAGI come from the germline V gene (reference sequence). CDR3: CASSSPATGGREIQYF. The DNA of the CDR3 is TGTGCCAGCAGTTCCCCGGCGACAGGGGGCAGGGAGATCCAGTACTTC.

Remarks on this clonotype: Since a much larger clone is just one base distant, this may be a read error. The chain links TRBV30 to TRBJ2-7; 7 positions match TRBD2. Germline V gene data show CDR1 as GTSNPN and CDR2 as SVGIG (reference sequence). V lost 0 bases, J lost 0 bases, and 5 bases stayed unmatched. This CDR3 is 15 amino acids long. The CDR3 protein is CAWSVKLACSYEQYF. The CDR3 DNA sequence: TGTGCCTGGAGTGTAAAACTAGCGTGCTCCTACGAGCAGTACTTC. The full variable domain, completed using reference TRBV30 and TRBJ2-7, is SQTIHQWPATLVQPVGSPLSLECTVEGTSNPNLYWYRQAAGRGLQLLFYSVGIGQISSEVPQNLSASRPQDRQFILSSKKLLLSDSGFYLCAWSVKLACSYEQYFGPGTRLTVT.

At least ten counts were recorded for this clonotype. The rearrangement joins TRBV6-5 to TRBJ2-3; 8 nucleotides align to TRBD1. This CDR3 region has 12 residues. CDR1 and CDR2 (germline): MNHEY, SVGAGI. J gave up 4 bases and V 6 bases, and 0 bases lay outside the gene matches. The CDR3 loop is CASRGQADTQYF. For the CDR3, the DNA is TGTGCCAGCAGGGGACAGGCAGATACGCAGTATTTT.

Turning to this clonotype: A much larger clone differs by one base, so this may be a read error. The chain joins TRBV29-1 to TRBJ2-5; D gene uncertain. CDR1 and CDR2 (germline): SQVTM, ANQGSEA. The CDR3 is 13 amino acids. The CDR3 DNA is TGCAACGTTGAAAGTTCACCCGGGGAGACCCAGTACTTC. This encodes CNVESSPGETQYF.

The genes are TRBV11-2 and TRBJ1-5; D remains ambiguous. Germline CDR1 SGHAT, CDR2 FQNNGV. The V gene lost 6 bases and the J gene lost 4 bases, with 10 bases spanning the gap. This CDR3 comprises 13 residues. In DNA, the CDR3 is TGTGCCAGCAGTTTAAGACAAAATCAGCCCCAGCATTTT. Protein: CASSLRQNQPQHF. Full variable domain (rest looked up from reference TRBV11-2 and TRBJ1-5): EAGVAQSPRYKIIEKRQSVAFWCNPISGHATLYWYQQILGQGPKLLIQFQNNGVVDDSQLPKDRFSAERLKGVDSTLKIQPAKLEDSAVYLCASSLRQNQPQHFGDGTRLSIL.

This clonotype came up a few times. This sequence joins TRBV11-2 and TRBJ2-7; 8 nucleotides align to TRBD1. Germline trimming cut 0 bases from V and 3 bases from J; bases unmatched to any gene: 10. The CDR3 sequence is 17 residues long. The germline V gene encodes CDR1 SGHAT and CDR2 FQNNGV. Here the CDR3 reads CASSLDGFGTGRYEQYF. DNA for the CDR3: TGTGCCAGCAGCTTAGACGGGTTTGGGACAGGACGCTACGAGCAGTACTTC.

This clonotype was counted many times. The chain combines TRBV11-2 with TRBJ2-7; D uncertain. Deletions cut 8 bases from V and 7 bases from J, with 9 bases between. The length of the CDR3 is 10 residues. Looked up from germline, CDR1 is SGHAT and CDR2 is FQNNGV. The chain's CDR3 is CASYLGEQYF. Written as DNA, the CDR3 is TGTGCCAGCTATTTGGGAGAGCAGTACTTC.

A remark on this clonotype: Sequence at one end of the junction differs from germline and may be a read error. CDR3 loop: CASILGSGELFF. Here the CDR3 DNA reads TGTGCCAGCATCTTAGGGAGCGGGGAGCTGTTTTTT. The chain recombines TRBV11-1 with TRBJ2-2; a possible D gene is TRBD2 (5 bases). CDR1 is SGHAT and CDR2 is FQDESV in the germline V gene (reference sequence). The CDR3 extends over 12 amino acids.

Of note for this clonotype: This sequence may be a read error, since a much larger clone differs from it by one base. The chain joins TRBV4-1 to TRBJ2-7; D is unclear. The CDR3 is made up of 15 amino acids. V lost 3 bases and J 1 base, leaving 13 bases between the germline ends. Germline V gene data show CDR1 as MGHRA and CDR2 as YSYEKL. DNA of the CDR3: TGCGCCAGCAGCCACATTAAGGGCAGGTCCTACGAGCAGTACTTC. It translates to CASSHIKGRSYEQYF.

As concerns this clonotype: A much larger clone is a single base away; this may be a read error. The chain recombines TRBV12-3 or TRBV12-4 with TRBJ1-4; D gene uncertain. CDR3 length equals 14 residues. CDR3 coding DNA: TGTGCCAGCAGTTTAACAGCAACTAATGAAAAAGTGTTTTTT. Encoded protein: CASSLTATNEKVFF.

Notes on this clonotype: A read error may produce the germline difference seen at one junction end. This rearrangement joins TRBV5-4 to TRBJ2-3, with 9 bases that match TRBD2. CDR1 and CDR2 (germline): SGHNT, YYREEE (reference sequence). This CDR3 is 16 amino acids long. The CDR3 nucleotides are TGTGTCAGCAGCTTGCTCGCGGGGGGGCCCACAGATACGCAGTATTTT. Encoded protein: CVSSLLAGGPTDTQYF.

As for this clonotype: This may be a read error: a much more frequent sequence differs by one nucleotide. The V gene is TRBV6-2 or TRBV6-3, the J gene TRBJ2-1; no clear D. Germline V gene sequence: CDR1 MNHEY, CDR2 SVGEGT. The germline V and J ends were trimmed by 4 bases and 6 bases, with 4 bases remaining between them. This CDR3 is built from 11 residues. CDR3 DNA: TGTGCCAGCAGTTCCAGCAATGAGCAGTTCTTC. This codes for CASSSSNEQFF.